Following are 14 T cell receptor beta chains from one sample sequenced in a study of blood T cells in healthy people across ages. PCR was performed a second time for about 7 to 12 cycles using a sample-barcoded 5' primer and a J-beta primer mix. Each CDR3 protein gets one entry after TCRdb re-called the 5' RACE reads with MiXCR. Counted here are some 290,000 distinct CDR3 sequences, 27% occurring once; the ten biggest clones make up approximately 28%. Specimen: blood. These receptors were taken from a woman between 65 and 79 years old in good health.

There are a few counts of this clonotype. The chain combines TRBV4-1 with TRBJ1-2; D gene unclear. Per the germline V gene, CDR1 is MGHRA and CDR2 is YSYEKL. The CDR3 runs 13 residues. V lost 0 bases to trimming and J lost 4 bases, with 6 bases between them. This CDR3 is CASSQDSRYGYTF. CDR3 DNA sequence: TGCGCCAGCAGCCAAGATTCCCGCTATGGCTACACCTTC.

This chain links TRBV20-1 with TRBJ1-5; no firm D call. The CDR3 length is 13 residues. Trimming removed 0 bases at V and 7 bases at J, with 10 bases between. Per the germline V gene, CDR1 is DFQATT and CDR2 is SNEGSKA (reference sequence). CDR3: CSARESVPQPQHF. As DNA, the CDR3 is TGCAGTGCTAGAGAGTCTGTCCCCCAGCCCCAGCATTTT.

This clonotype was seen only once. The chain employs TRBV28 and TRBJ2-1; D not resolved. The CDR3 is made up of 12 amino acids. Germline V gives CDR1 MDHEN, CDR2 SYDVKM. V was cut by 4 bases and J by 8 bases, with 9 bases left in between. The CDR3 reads CASSYGRDEQFF. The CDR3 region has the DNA TGTGCCAGCAGTTATGGACGGGATGAGCAGTTCTTC.

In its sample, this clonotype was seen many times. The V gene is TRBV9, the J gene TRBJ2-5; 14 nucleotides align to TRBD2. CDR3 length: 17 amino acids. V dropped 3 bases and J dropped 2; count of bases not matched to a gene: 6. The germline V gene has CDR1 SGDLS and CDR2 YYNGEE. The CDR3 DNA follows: TGTGCCAGCAGCGGGGGACTAGCGGGAGTAGAGCAAGAGACCCAGTACTTC. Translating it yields CASSGGLAGVEQETQYF.

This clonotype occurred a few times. The DNA of the CDR3 is TGCAGCGTACCACAGGTCTACAATGAGCAGTTCTTC. Its protein is CSVPQVYNEQFF. The rearrangement uses TRBV29-1 and TRBJ2-1; D might be TRBD1 (5 bases). Germline V gene lookup returns CDR1 SQVTM and CDR2 ANQGSEA. The CDR3 has 12 amino acids. V was shortened by 6 bases and J by 3 bases, with 9 bases between the two germline ends.

The chain's CDR3 is CASSFPPGKNTGELFF. CDR3 in DNA: TGTGCCAGCAGCTTCCCCCCAGGGAAGAACACCGGGGAGCTGTTTTTT. This chain uses TRBV5-6 with TRBJ2-2, with a possible D match to TRBD1 (5 bases). Germline V gene lookup returns CDR1 SGHDT and CDR2 YYEEEE. V lost 2 bases, J lost 1 base, and 12 bases lay in between. The CDR3 is 16 amino acids.

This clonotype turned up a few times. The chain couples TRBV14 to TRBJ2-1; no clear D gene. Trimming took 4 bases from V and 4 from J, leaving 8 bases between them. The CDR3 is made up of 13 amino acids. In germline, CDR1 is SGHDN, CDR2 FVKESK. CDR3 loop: CASSLGFYNEQFF. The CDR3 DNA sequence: TGTGCCAGCAGCCTTGGGTTTTACAATGAGCAGTTCTTC. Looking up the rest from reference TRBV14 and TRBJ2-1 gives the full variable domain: EAGVTQFPSHSVIEKGQTVTLRCDPISGHDNLYWYRRVMGKEIKFLLHFVKESKQDESGMPNNRFLAERTGGTYSTLKVQPAELEDSGVYFCASSLGFYNEQFFGPGTRLTVL.

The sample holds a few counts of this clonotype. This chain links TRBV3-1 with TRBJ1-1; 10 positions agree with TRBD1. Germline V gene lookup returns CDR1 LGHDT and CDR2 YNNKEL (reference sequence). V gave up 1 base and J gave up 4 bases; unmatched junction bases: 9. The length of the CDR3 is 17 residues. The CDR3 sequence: CASSQASGTGVGTEAFF. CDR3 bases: TGTGCCAGCAGCCAAGCGTCCGGGACAGGGGTTGGCACTGAAGCTTTCTTT.

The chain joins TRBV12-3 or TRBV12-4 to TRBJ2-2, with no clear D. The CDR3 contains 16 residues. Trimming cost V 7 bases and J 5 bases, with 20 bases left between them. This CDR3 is CASNPPGGRPTGELFF. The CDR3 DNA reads TGTGCCAGCAACCCCCCAGGTGGCAGGCCAACCGGGGAGCTGTTTTTT.

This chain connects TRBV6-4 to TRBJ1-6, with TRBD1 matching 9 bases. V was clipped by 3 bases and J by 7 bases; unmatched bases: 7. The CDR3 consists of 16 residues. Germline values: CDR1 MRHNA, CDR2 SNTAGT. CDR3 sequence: CASSEQPGTGNSPLHF. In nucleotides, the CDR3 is TGTGCCAGCAGTGAACAACCCGGGACAGGGAATTCACCCCTCCACTTT.

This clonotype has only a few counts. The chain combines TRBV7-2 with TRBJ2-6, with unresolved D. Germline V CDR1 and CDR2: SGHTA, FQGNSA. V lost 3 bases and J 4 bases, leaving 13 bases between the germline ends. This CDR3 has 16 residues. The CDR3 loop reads CASSLFVGSGANVLTF. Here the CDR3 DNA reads TGTGCCAGCAGCTTGTTCGTAGGGTCCGGGGCCAACGTCCTGACTTTC.

The CDR3 coding sequence is TGTGCCATCAGCTTCACGCAGTCTGGGGCCAACGTCCTGACTTTC. This gives the protein CAISFTQSGANVLTF. V gene TRBV10-3 combines with J gene TRBJ2-6; D is undetermined. The CDR3 is 15 amino acids. V dropped 6 bases and J dropped 1 base, with 10 bases sitting between them. The V gene's germline CDR1 is ENHRY and CDR2 SYGVKD.

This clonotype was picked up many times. CDR3 DNA sequence: TGTGCCAGCAGTCGACAGGGTAACTATGGCTACACCTTC. It translates to CASSRQGNYGYTF. The rearrangement uses TRBV27 and TRBJ1-2, with 7 bases matching TRBD1. The V and J ends lost 5 bases and 1 base, in that order; junction bases with no gene match: 1. The CDR3 is made up of 13 amino acids. From germline, CDR1 is MNHEY and CDR2 SMNVEV (reference sequence).

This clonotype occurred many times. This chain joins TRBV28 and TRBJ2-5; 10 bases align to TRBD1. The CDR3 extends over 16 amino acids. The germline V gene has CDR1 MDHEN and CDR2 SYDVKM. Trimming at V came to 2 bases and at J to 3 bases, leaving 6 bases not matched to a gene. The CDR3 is CASSLPGTGAKETQYF. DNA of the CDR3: TGTGCCAGCAGTTTACCCGGGACAGGGGCCAAAGAGACCCAGTACTTC. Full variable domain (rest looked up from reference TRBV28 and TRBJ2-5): DVKVTQSSRYLVKRTGEKVFLECVQDMDHENMFWYRQDPGLGLRLIYFSYDVKMKEKGDIPEGYSVSREKKERFSLILESASTNQTSMYLCASSLPGTGAKETQYFGPGTRLLVL.